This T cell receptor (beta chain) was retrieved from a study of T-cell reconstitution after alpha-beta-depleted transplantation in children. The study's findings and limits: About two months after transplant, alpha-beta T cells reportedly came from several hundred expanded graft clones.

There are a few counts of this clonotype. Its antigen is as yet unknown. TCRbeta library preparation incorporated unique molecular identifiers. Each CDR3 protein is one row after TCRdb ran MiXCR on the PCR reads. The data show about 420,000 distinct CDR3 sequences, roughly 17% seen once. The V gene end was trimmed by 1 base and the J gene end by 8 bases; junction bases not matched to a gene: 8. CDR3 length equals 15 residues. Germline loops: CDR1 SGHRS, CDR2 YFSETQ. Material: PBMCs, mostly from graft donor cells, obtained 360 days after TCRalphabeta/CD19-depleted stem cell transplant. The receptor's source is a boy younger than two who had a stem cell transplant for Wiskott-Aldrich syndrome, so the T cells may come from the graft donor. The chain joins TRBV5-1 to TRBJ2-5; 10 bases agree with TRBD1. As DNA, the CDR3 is TGCGCCAGCAGCTTGTCGACAGGGGGCGGAATAACCCAGTACTTC. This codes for CASSLSTGGGITQYF.